This T cell receptor (beta chain) was sequenced for a study of T-cell reconstitution after alpha-beta-depleted transplantation in children. As for this clonotype: Antigen unknown.

Study findings and constraints: It was surviving recipient T cells and thymic progenitors that gave some patients high TCRbeta diversity at day 60. Counts and diversity of T cells one year after transplant came mostly from newly produced T cells.

The CDR3 loop spans 15 amino acids. With 0 bases removed from V and 5 bases from J, the gap between germline ends came to 15 bases. Germline CDR1 is DFQATT and CDR2 is SNEGSKA (reference sequence). It was with unique molecular identifiers that the TCRbeta library was prepared. Using its own MiXCR run on the PCR reads, TCRdb lists one record per CDR3 protein. The table lists about 830,000 distinct CDR3 sequences, around 17% of them singletons, with roughly 5% in the top ten. The TCR comes from a male patient between 5 and 17 years old who had a stem cell transplant for acute lymphoblastic leukemia, so the T cells may come from the graft donor. The sample was PBMCs, mostly from graft donor cells, taken 360 days after TCRalphabeta/CD19-depleted stem cell transplant. V is TRBV20-1 and J is TRBJ2-3; D is possibly TRBD1 (5 bases). The CDR3 nucleotides read TGCAGTGCTAGAGATGGTAGGGGTCTTGGAGATACGCAGTATTTT. Protein product: CSARDGRGLGDTQYF.